This entry lists 9 T cell receptor beta chains sequenced from one sample in a study of beta chain features in type 1 diabetes (dated by TCRdb to the late 2010s). The receptor library was made with the immunoSEQ multiplex PCR assay. The High Capacity cDNA Reverse Transcription Kit was used to reverse transcribe all of the isolated RNA, meaning that expressed TCRB transcripts were what got sequenced. TCRdb provides this immuneACCESS table in a form limited to in-frame rearrangements. Some clones are lacking; in checked studies, under half of them reflect an unresolved V gene, and why the rest are absent is not known. For this sample the table gives hundreds of thousands of clones, of which under 20% were detected only once. The ten largest clones take up 0.02% to 0.03% of the sample. Sequencing used naive CD4+ T cells from blood. According to the study, the label for this sample's cell subset or site signals: true naive CD4+ T cells. Receptor source: a woman aged 18-29 years in good health.

This clone appeared a single time. The gene calls are TRBV6-5 and TRBJ2-1, with D unclear. The CDR3 runs to 13 residues. Germline assignment: CDR1 MNHEY and CDR2 SVGAGI. Trimming stripped 5 bases from V and 13 bases from J, with 18 bases between. As DNA, the CDR3 is TGTGCCAGCAGTGAAGAGCACGAATCGGAACAGTTCTTC. Protein: CASSEEHESEQFF.

This clone has only a few counts. This chain's CDR3 is CASSPRGGTSAYNEQFF. The CDR3 nucleotides read TGTGCCAGCAGTCCTCGGGGTGGGACTAGCGCCTACAATGAGCAGTTCTTC. The V gene is TRBV5-4, the J gene TRBJ2-1; TRBD2 aligns across 10 bases. J lost 2 bases, V lost 5 bases, and 10 bases had no gene match. There are 17 residues in the CDR3. Germline V lookup: CDR1 SGHNT, CDR2 YYREEE (reference sequence).

This chain connects TRBV5-6 to TRBJ2-3; 9 nucleotides line up with TRBD2. CDR1 and CDR2 from the germline V gene are SGHDT and YYEEEE. The J segment lost 6 bases and the V segment lost 0 bases, leaving 5 bases of the junction unmatched. The CDR3 sequence is 15 residues long. CDR3 DNA sequence: TGTGCCAGCAGCTTGGTGGGACTAGCTCCTGATACGCAGTATTTT. Protein product: CASSLVGLAPDTQYF. The variable domain in full, with the rest retrieved from reference TRBV5-6 and TRBJ2-3, is DAGVTQSPTHLIKTRGQQVTLRCSPKSGHDTVSWYQQALGQGPQFIFQYYEEEERQRGNFPDRFSGHQFPNYSSELNVNALLLGDSALYLCASSLVGLAPDTQYFGPGTRLTVL.

This clone has a handful of counts. The rearrangement joins TRBV28 to TRBJ2-7, with unresolved D. Germline V lookup: CDR1 MDHEN, CDR2 SYDVKM. This CDR3 is built from 12 residues. Trimming shortened V by 8 bases and J by 2 bases, and 10 bases separated the two germline ends. CDR3 loop: CASSVVAYEQYF. The CDR3 region has the DNA TGTGCCAGCTCGGTGGTCGCCTACGAGCAGTACTTC.

This clone came up a few times. The genes are TRBV28 and TRBJ1-5, with TRBD1 as a possible D gene (6 bases). The CDR3 extends over 20 amino acids. The V gene's germline CDR1 is MDHEN and CDR2 SYDVKM. Trimming took 3 bases from V and 0 from J, leaving 24 bases between them. Here the CDR3 reads CASSFSAPVWGRNSNQPQHF. The CDR3 DNA reads as TGTGCCAGCAGTTTCTCGGCCCCTGTATGGGGGCGAAATAGCAATCAGCCCCAGCATTTT.

This clone turned up a few times. The chain uses TRBV5-1 and TRBJ2-3, with no clear D. There are 14 residues in the CDR3. The germline gives CDR1 SGHRS, CDR2 YFSETQ. Trimming left V 1 base short and J 2 bases short, with 8 bases between. The DNA for the CDR3 is TGCGCCAGCAGCTTGCTGAGGCCCACAGATACGCAGTATTTT. Protein product: CASSLLRPTDTQYF. The full variable domain, in which reference TRBV5-1 and TRBJ2-3 provide the parts outside the CDR3, is KAGVTQTPRYLIKTRGQQVTLSCSPISGHRSVSWYQQTPGQGLQFLFEYFSETQRNKGNFPGRFSGRQFSNSRSEMNVSTLELGDSALYLCASSLLRPTDTQYFGPGTRLTVL.

The chain is built from TRBV7-3 and TRBJ2-7; D is undetermined. CDR1 and CDR2 from the germline V gene are SGHTA and FQGTGA. Trimming stripped 6 bases from V and 3 bases from J, with 15 bases between. There are 14 residues in the CDR3. CDR3 coding DNA: TGTGCCAGCAGTCTTGCGAAGGCAGGCTACGAGCAGTACTTC. This sequence encodes CASSLAKAGYEQYF.

In regard to this clone: The same CDR3 is also encoded by other DNA sequences in this sample. The rearrangement uses TRBV11-2 and TRBJ1-2, with 8 bases matching TRBD1. The CDR3 has 13 residues. Per the germline V gene, CDR1 is SGHAT and CDR2 is FQNNGV. V dropped 5 bases and J dropped 8; count of bases not matched to a gene: 7. The CDR3 region is CASSSGQGSGYTF. For the CDR3, the DNA is TGTGCCAGCAGCAGTGGACAGGGATCAGGCTACACCTTC. Together with reference TRBV11-2 and TRBJ1-2, the CDR3 gives the full variable domain: EAGVAQSPRYKIIEKRQSVAFWCNPISGHATLYWYQQILGQGPKLLIQFQNNGVVDDSQLPKDRFSAERLKGVDSTLKIQPAKLEDSAVYLCASSSGQGSGYTFGSGTRLTVV.

This clone was found a few times. The genes are TRBV4-3 and TRBJ2-5, with D possibly matching TRBD1 (6 bases). Germline values: CDR1 LGHNA, CDR2 YSLEER. CDR3 size: 13 residues. V lost 1 base and J lost 6, with 9 bases in between. The CDR3 sequence is CASSQAGVKTQYF. The CDR3 DNA is TGCGCCAGCAGCCAAGCAGGGGTAAAGACCCAGTACTTC.